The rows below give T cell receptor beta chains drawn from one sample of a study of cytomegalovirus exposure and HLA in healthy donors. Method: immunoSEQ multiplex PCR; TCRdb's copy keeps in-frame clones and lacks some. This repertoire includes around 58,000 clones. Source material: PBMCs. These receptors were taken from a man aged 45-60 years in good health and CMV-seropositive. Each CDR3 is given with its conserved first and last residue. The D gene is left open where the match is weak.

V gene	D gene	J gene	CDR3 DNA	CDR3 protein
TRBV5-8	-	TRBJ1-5	TGTGCCAGCAGCTTAAGGGAGGGAGGTCAGCCCCAGCATTTT	CASSLREGGQPQHF
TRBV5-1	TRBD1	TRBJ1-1	TGCGCCAGCAGCCCGGACAGGGGGTACACTGAAGCTTTCTTT	CASSPDRGYTEAFF
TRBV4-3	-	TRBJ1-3	TGCGCCAGCAGCCAAGAGGGCAGCTCTGGAAACACCATATATTTT	CASSQEGSSGNTIYF
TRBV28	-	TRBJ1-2	TGTGCCAGCAGACTACAGGGATACGGCTACACCTTC	CASRLQGYGYTF
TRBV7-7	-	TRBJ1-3	TGTGCTAGCAGCTTAGGGAGAGGGTCTGGAAACACCATATATTTT	CASSLGRGSGNTIYF
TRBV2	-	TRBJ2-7	TGTGCCAGCAGTCGACAGTCACTCGAGCAGTACTTC	CASSRQSLEQYF
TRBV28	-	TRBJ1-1	TGTGCCAGCAACCCGGCAGGGTTAAACACTGAAGCTTTCTTT	CASNPAGLNTEAFF
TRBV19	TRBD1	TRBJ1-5	TGTGCCACCCGGGACAGGGGGCATCAGCCCCAGCATTTT	CATRDRGHQPQHF
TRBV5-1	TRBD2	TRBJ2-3	TGCGCCAGCAGCTTCATAGCGGGTCGTAGCACAGATACGCAGTATTTT	CASSFIAGRSTDTQYF
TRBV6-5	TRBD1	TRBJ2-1	TGTGCCAGCAGTTATCAGACAGGGCCTTACAATGAGCAGTTCTTC	CASSYQTGPYNEQFF
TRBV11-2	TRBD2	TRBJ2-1	TGTGCCAGCAGCTTAGAGGCGGGAGCCGACAATGAGCAGTTCTTC	CASSLEAGADNEQFF
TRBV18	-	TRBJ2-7	TGTGCCAGCTCATCGAGACAGGTCCTATACGAGCAGTACTTC	CASSSRQVLYEQYF
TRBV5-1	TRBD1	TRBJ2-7	TGCGCCAGCAGCTTGGACGGACAGGGGGGAGCCTACGAGCAGTACTTC	CASSLDGQGGAYEQYF
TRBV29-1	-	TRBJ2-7	TGCAGCGTTAGGGAGAGCTCCTACGAGCAGTACTTC	CSVRESSYEQYF
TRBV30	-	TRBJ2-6	TGTGCCTGGAGTGTATGGTGGCAATCCTCTGGGGCCAACGTCCTGACTTTC	CAWSVWWQSSGANVLTF
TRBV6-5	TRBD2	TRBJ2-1	TGTGCCAGCAGTTACGATAGCGGGAAGGATAAGTTCTTC	CASSYDSGKDKFF
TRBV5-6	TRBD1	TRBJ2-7	TGTGCCAGCACCTCCAGGGGGCCATACGAGCAGTACTTC	CASTSRGPYEQYF
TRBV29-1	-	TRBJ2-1	TGCAGCGTTGGGGGGGAGGACAATGAGCAGTTCTTC	CSVGGEDNEQFF
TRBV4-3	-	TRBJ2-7	TGCGCCAGCAGCCAAGATGGTTGGAGGGACAGCGAGCAGTACTTC	CASSQDGWRDSEQYF
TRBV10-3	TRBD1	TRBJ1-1	TGTGCCATCAGCACACACTCCGGGACAGGGGGCACTGAAGCTTTCTTT	CAISTHSGTGGTEAFF
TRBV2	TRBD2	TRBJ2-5	TGTGCCAGCAGTGGACTAGCGGGGGCAGAGACCCAGTACTTC	CASSGLAGAETQYF
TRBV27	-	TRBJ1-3	TGTGCCAGCAGTTTATCGGGGGGAGGAAACACCATATATTTT	CASSLSGGGNTIYF
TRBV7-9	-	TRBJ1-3	TGTGCCAGCAGCCCGGGTGGAAACACCATATATTTT	CASSPGGNTIYF
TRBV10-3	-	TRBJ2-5	TGTGCCATCAGTCCTACAGGGAATCAAGGAGAGACCCAGTACTTC	CAISPTGNQGETQYF
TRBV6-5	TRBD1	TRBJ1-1	TGTGCCAGCAGTTACCAACAGGGGGCAGTTACTGAAGCTTTCTTT	CASSYQQGAVTEAFF
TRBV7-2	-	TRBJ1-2	TGTGCCAGCAGCGCGGGGGGTGGGGGTAGCTACACCTTC	CASSAGGGGSYTF